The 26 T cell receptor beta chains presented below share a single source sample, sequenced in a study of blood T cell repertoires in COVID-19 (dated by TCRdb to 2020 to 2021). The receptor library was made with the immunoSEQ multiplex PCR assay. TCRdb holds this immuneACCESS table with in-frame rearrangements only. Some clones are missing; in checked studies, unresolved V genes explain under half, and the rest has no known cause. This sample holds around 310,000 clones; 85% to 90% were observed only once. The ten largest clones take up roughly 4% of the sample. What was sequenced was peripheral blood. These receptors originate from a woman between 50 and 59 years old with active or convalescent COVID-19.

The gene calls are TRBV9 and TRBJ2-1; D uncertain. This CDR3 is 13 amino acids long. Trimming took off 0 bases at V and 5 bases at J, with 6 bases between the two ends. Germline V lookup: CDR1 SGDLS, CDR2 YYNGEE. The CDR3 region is CASSVGPNNEQFF. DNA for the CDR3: TGTGCCAGCAGCGTAGGGCCGAACAATGAGCAGTTCTTC.

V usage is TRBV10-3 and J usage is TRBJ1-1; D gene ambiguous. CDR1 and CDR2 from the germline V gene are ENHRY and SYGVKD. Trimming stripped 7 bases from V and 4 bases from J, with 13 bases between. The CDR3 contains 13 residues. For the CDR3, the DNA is TGTGCCATCACTAGAAGCTTGTCCACTGAAGCTTTCTTT. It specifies CAITRSLSTEAFF.

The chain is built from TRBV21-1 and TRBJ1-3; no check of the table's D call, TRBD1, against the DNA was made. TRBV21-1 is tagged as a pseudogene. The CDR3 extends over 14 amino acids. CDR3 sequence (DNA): TGTGCCAGCAGCAAAGGGACAGGGTGCAACACCATATATTTT. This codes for CASSKGTGCNTIYF.

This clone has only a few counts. CDR3 DNA: TGTGCCGGCCCTCCTGGCTACACCTTC. Translation gives CAGPPGYTF. This rearrangement joins TRBV21-1 to TRBJ1-2; the D segment call TRBD1 is taken from the table without a DNA check. TRBV21-1 is listed as a pseudogene. CDR3 length: 9 residues.

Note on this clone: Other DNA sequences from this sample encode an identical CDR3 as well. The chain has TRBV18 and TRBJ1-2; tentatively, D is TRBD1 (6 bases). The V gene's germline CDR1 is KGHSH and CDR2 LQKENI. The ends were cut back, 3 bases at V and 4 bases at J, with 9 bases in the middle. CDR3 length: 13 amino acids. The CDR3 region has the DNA TGTGCCAGCTCACCCAGAGGGGGCTATGGCTACACCTTC. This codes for CASSPRGGYGYTF.

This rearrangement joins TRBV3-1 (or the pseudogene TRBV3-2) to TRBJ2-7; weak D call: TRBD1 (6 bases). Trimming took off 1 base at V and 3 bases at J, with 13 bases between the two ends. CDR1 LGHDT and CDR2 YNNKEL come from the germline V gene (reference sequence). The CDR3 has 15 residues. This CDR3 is CASSQGKQGRYEQYF. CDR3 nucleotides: TGTGCCAGCAGCCAAGGGAAACAGGGCCGCTACGAGCAGTACTTC.

Written as DNA, the CDR3 is TGTGCCAGCAGCTTCCGACAGATTGCTGGAAACACCATATATTTT. This encodes CASSFRQIAGNTIYF. V gene TRBV7-2 combines with J gene TRBJ1-3, with a tentative D call TRBD1 (5 bases). The germline gives CDR1 SGHTA, CDR2 FQGNSA. The CDR3 sequence is 15 residues long. Trimming removed 3 bases from V and 2 bases from J, with 11 bases in between.

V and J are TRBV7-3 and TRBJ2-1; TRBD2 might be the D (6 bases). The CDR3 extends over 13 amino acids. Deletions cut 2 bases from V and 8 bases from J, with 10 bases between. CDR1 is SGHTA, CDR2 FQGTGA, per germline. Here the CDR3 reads CASSLQGGDEQFF. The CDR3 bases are TGTGCCAGCAGCTTACAGGGCGGGGATGAGCAGTTCTTC.

For the CDR3, the DNA is TGTGCCAGCAGCGGTCCGCCGGGACTAATTGATACGCAGTATTTT. Its protein is CASSGPPGLIDTQYF. The V and J genes are TRBV7-9 and TRBJ2-3; TRBD2 aligns across 7 bases. After removal of 5 bases from V and 6 bases from J, the junction contained 11 bases not matched to a gene. Germline values: CDR1 SEHNR, CDR2 FQNEAQ (reference sequence). This CDR3 contains 15 residues.

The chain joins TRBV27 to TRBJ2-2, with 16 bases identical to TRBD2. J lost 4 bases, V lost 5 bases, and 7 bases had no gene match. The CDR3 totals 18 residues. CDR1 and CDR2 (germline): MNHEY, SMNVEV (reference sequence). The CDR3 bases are TGTGCCAGCAGTATTACCGGGACTAGCGGGGGGGGCACCGGGGAGCTGTTTTTT. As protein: CASSITGTSGGGTGELFF.

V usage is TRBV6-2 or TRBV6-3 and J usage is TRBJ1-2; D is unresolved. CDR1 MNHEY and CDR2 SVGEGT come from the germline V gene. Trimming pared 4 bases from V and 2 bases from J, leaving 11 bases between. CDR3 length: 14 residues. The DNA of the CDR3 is TGTGCCAGCAGTTCTAGAGGGCCCAACTATGGCTACACCTTC. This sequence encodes CASSSRGPNYGYTF.

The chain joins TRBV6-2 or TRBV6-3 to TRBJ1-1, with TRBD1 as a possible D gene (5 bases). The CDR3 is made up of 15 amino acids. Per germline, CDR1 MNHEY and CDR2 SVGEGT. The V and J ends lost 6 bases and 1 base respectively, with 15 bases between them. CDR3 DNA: TGTGCCAGCAGCCTGGCTTTTCAGGGGAACACTGAAGCTTTCTTT. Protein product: CASSLAFQGNTEAFF.

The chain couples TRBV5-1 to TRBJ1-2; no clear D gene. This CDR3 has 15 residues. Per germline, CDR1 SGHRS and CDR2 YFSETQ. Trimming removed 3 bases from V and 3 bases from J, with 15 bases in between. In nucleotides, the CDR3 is TGCGCCAGCAGCTCCTCCCCACATTTGGACTATGGCTACACCTTC. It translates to CASSSSPHLDYGYTF. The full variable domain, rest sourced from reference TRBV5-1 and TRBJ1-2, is KAGVTQTPRYLIKTRGQQVTLSCSPISGHRSVSWYQQTPGQGLQFLFEYFSETQRNKGNFPGRFSGRQFSNSRSEMNVSTLELGDSALYLCASSSSPHLDYGYTFGSGTRLTVV.

CDR3 region: CASTFRLGTTEAFF. DNA for the CDR3: TGTGCCAGCACCTTCCGGCTGGGCACCACTGAAGCTTTCTTT. The V gene is TRBV27, the J gene TRBJ1-1; no clear D gene. There are 14 residues in the CDR3. V dropped 7 bases and J dropped 4 bases, with 16 bases sitting between them. The germline gives CDR1 MNHEY, CDR2 SMNVEV (reference sequence).

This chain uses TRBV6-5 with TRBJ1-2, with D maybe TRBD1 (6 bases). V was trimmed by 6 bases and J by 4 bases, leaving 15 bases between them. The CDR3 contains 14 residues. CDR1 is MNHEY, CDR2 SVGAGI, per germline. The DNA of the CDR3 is TGTGCCAGCAGCCCAAGGACAGACACCTATGGCTACACCTTC. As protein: CASSPRTDTYGYTF.

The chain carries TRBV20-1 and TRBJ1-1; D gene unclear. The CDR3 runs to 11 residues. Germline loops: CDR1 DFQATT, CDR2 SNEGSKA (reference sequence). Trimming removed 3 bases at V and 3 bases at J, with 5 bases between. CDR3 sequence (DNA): TGCAGTGCTAGTCCCGACACTGAAGCTTTCTTT. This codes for CSASPDTEAFF.

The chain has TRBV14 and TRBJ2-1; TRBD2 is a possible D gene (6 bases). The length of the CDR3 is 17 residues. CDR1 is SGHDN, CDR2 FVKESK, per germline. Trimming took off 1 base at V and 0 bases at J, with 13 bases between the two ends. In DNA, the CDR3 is TGTGCCAGCAGCCAAGCCGGACGGGGAGGCTCCTACAATGAGCAGTTCTTC. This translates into CASSQAGRGGSYNEQFF.

CDR3 coding DNA: TGTGCCAGCAGACTCGCCGCTGGGACAGGTCTGGATGAGCAGTTCTTC. Translated, it gives CASRLAAGTGLDEQFF. The J gene is TRBJ2-1, the V gene TRBV6-6; TRBD1 matches at 8 bases. CDR3 length: 16 amino acids. Trimming cost V 6 bases and J 8 bases; bases outside gene matches: 15. Germline V gene lookup returns CDR1 MNHNY and CDR2 SVGAGI (reference sequence).

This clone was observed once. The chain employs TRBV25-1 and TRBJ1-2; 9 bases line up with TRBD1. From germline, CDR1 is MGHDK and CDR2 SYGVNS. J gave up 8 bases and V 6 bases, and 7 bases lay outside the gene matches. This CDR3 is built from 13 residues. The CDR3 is CASSRDRVGGYTF. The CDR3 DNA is TGTGCCAGCAGCCGGGACAGGGTGGGCGGCTACACCTTC.

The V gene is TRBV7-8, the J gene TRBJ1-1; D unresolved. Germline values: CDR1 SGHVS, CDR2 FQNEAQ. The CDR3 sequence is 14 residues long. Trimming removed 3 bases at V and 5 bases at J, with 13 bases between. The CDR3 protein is CASSFSGSPTEAFF. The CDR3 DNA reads TGTGCCAGCAGCTTCAGCGGAAGCCCAACTGAAGCTTTCTTT.

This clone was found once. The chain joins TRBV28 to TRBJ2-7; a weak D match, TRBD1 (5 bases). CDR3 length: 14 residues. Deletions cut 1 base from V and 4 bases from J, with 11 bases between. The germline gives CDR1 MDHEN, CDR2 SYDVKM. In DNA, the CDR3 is TGTGCCAGCAGTTTATCCAGGGTAGGGTACGAGCAGTACTTC. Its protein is CASSLSRVGYEQYF.

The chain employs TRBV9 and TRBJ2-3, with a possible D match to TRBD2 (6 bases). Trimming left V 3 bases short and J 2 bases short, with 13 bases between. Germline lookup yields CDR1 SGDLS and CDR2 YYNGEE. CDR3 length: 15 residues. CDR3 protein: CASSEAGRITDTQYF. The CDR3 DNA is TGTGCCAGCAGCGAGGCGGGACGGATCACAGATACGCAGTATTTT.

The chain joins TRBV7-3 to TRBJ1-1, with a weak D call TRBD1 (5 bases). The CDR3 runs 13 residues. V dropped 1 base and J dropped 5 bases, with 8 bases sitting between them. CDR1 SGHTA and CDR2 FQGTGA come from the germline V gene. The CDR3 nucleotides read TGTGCCAGCAGCTTAAACGGGGGGACTGAAGCTTTCTTT. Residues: CASSLNGGTEAFF.

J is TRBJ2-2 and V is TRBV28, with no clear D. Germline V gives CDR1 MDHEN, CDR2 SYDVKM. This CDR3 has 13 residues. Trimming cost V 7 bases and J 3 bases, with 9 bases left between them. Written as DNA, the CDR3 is TGTGCCAGCACAATAACAGACACCGGGGAGCTGTTTTTT. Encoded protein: CASTITDTGELFF.

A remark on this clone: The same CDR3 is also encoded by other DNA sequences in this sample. The CDR3 DNA reads as TGTGCCTGGAGTCTCGGGACAGGGGGATCCTACGAGCAGTACTTC. Its protein is CAWSLGTGGSYEQYF. V is TRBV30 and J is TRBJ2-7; 11 bases align to TRBD1. This CDR3 contains 15 residues. Germline V gives CDR1 GTSNPN, CDR2 SVGIG (reference sequence). J gave up 1 base and V 2 bases, and 4 bases lay outside the gene matches.

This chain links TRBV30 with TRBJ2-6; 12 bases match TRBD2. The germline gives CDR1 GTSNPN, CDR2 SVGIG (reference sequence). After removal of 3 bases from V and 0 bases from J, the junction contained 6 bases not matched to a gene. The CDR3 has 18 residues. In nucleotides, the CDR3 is TGTGCCTGGAGCCGAGGACTAGCGGGGAGCTCTGGGGCCAACGTCCTGACTTTC. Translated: CAWSRGLAGSSGANVLTF. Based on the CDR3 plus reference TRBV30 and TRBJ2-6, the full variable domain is SQTIHQWPATLVQPVGSPLSLECTVEGTSNPNLYWYRQAAGRGLQLLFYSVGIGQISSEVPQNLSASRPQDRQFILSSKKLLLSDSGFYLCAWSRGLAGSSGANVLTFGAGSRLTVL.